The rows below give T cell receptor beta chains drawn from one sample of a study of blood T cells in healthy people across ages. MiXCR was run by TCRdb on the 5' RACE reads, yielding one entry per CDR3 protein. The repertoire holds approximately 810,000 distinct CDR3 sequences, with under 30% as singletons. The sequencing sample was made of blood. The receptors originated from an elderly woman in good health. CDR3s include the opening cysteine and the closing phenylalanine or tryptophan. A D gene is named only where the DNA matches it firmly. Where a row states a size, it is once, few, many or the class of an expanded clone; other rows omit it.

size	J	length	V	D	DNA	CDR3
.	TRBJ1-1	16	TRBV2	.	TGTGCCAGCAGTGAGGAGGCAACAGGGCTGAACACTGAAGCTTTCTTT	CASSEEATGLNTEAFF
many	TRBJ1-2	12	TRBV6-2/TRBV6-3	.	TGTGCCAGCAGTTCCTACAGCTATGGCTACACCTTC	CASSSYSYGYTF
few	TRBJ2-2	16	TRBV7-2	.	TGTGCCAGCAGCTTACAGGGTGGGGCGAACACCGGGGAGCTGTTTTTT	CASSLQGGANTGELFF
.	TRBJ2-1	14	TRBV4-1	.	TGCGCCAGCAGCCTTGGTGGGCAGCAAGAGACCCAGTTCTTC	CASSLGGQQETQFF
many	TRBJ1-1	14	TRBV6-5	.	TGTGCCAGCAGTTACTCGGGGTTGGACACTGAAGCTTTCTTT	CASSYSGLDTEAFF
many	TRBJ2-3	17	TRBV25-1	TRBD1	TGTGCCAGCAGTGATCCCCACCGGGACAGGCACACAGATACGCAGTATTTT	CASSDPHRDRHTDTQYF
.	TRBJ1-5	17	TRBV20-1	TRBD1	TGCAGTGCTAGCCCGACCGACAGGGGATATAGCAATCAGCCCCAGCATTTT	CSASPTDRGYSNQPQHF
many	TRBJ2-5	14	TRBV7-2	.	TGTGCCAGCAGCTTAGCTGGGGTCCAAGAGACCCAGTACTTC	CASSLAGVQETQYF
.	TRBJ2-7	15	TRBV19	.	TGTGCCAGTAGCTACGGGCTTCGGAGCTCCTACGAGCAGTACTTC	CASSYGLRSSYEQYF
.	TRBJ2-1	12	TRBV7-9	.	TGTGCCAGCAGCTTAGGGACTTGGGAGCAGTTCTTC	CASSLGTWEQFF
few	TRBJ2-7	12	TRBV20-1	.	TGCAGTGCACCCGGGACGAGCCACGAGCAGTACTTC	CSAPGTSHEQYF
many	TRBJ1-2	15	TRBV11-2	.	TGTGCCAGCAGCCGAAGAGAAACAGGGTCTTATGGCTACACCTTC	CASSRRETGSYGYTF
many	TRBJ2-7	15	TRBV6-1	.	TGTGCCAGCACCAGAAACGCCCCCAACTCCTACGAGCAGTACTTC	CASTRNAPNSYEQYF
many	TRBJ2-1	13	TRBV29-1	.	TGCAGCGTTAGGAGGGACATTTACAATGAGCAGTTCTTC	CSVRRDIYNEQFF
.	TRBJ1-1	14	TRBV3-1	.	TGTGCCAGCAGCCCCGACGCCGCGAACACTGAAGCTTTCTTT	CASSPDAANTEAFF
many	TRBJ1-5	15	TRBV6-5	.	TGTGCCAGCAGTTCAAACGGGGGTAGCAATCAGCCCCAGCATTTT	CASSSNGGSNQPQHF
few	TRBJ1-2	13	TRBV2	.	TGTGCCAGCAGACAGGGCGGCACGGGTGGCTACACCTTC	CASRQGGTGGYTF
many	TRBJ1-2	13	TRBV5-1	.	TGCGCCAGCTCGTTGGGGGGCGGCTATGGCTACACCTTC	CASSLGGGYGYTF
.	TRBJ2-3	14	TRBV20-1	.	TGCAGTGCTAGAACCGTTTCTAGCACAGATACGCAGTATTTT	CSARTVSSTDTQYF
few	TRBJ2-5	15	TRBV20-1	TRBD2	TGCAGTGCTAGTCCCTCTAGCGGCGAACAAGAGACCCAGTACTTC	CSASPSSGEQETQYF
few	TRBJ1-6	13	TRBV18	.	TGTGCCAGCTCACCAGGGGAGAATTCACCCCTCCACTTT	CASSPGENSPLHF
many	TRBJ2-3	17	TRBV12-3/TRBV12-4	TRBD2	TGTGCCAGCAGTTTTCCAACCGGGACTAGCGGGACAGATACGCAGTATTTT	CASSFPTGTSGTDTQYF
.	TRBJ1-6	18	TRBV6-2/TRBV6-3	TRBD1	TGTGCCAGCAGATCCGGTTGGACAGGCCGCTCCTATAATTCACCCCTCCACTTT	CASRSGWTGRSYNSPLHF
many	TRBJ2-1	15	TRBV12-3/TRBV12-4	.	TGTGCCAGCAGTTTCGCGTCCGGAAAGTACAATGAGCAGTTCTTC	CASSFASGKYNEQFF
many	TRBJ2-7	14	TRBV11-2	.	TGTGCCAGCAGCTTAAGGACTGGTATCTACGAGCAGTACTTC	CASSLRTGIYEQYF
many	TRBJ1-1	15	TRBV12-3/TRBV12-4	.	TGTGCCAGCAGTTTAGCGTATAGGGGAGGCACTGAAGCTTTCTTT	CASSLAYRGGTEAFF
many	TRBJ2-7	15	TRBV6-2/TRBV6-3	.	TGTGCCAGCAGCCTCGCGGCGGCCAAAGGGCACGAGCAGTACTTC	CASSLAAAKGHEQYF
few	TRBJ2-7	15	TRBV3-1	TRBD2	TGTGCCAGCAGCCAAGAGGAGGGCGGGGGGAACGAGCAGTACTTC	CASSQEEGGGNEQYF
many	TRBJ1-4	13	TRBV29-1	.	TGCAGCGTTGAGGGGGGGGGAAATGAAAAACTGTTTTTT	CSVEGGGNEKLFF
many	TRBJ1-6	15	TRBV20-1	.	TGCAGTGCTAGGTCCGGGGGCGATGGGAATTCACCCCTCCACTTT	CSARSGGDGNSPLHF
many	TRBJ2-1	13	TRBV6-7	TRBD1	TGTGCCAGCCCCGGGACAGCGGACAATGAGCAGTTCTTC	CASPGTADNEQFF
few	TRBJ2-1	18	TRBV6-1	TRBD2	TGTGCCAGCAGTGAAGGGACTAGCGGGACAACGAATCACAATGAGCAGTTCTTC	CASSEGTSGTTNHNEQFF
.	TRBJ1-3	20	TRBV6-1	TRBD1	TGTGCCAGCAGCCAGGCCTTTCTGGGGGCAGGGGGACTCTCTGGAAACACCATATATTTT	CASSQAFLGAGGLSGNTIYF
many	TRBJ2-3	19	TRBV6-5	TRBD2	TGTGCCAGCAGTTACTCGGCTAGCGGGGGGGTACGGAGCACAGATACGCAGTATTTT	CASSYSASGGVRSTDTQYF
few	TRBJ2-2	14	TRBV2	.	TGTGCCAGCATCCGTGACCAGTACACCGGGGAGCTGTTTTTT	CASIRDQYTGELFF
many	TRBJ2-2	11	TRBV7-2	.	TGTGCCAGCAGCACCAGAGGGGAGCTGTTTTTT	CASSTRGELFF
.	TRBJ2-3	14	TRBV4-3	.	TGCGCCAGCAGCCAACGGGGTCGCACGGATACGCTATATTTT	CASSQRGRTDTLYF
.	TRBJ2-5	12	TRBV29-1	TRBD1	TGCAGCGTTTACGGGACAGGGGAGACCCAGTACTTC	CSVYGTGETQYF
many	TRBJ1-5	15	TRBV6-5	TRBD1	TGTGCCAGCAGTTACGCAGGGGGAAACAATCAGCCCCAGCATTTT	CASSYAGGNNQPQHF
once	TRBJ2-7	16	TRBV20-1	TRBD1	TGCAGTGCTAGGAGGACAAACAGGGGACCCCCCTACGAGCAGTACTTC	CSARRTNRGPPYEQYF
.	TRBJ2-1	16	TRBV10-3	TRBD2	TGTGCCATCAGCGGGGGGGTTGGCCAAGAGGTTCGTGAGCAGTTCTTC	CAISGGVGQEVREQFF
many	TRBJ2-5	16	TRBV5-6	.	TGTGCCAGCAGCTTGCCTGTACAGATTCTCCAAGAGACCCAGTACTTC	CASSLPVQILQETQYF
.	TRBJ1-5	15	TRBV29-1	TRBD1	TGCAGCGTTCAGGGTACCGGGACAGGCTATCAGCCCCAGCATTTT	CSVQGTGTGYQPQHF
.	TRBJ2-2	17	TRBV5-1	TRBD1	TGCGCCAGCAGCTTGGAAGGGACAGCCTCTAACACCGGGGAGCTGTTTTTT	CASSLEGTASNTGELFF
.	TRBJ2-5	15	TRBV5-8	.	TGTGCCAGCAGCTTGAGTCGGGGCTACCAAGAGACCCAGTACTTC	CASSLSRGYQETQYF
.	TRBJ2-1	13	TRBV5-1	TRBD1	TGCGCCAGCAGCTTGATAGGGGGCTACGAGCAGTTCTTC	CASSLIGGYEQFF
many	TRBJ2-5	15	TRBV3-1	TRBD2	TGTGCCAGCAGCCAAGAGGGACTAGCGGTGGAGACCCAGTACTTC	CASSQEGLAVETQYF
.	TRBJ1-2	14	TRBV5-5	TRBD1	TGTGCCAGCAGCTTGGCCACAGGGGTGAGTGGCTACACCTTC	CASSLATGVSGYTF
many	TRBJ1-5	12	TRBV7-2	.	TGTGCCAGCGGACTTAGCAATCAGCCCCAGCATTTT	CASGLSNQPQHF
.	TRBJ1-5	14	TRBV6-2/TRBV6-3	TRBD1	TGTGCCAGCGCCGAGGACAGGTTGGGGCAGCCCCAGCATTTT	CASAEDRLGQPQHF
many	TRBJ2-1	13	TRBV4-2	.	TGTGCCAGCAGCCAAGATCCTCATTATGAGCAGTTCTTC	CASSQDPHYEQFF
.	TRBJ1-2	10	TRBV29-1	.	TGCAGCGTTGATGGGTGGGGCTACACCTTC	CSVDGWGYTF
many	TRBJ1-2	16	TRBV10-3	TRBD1	TGTGCCATCAGTGAGAAGGGACAGTTTTCTAACTATGGCTACACCTTC	CAISEKGQFSNYGYTF
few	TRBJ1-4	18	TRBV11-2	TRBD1	TGTGCCAGCAGCTCCAGAGGGGGCCGGTTTGCAACTAATGAAAAACTGTTTTTT	CASSSRGGRFATNEKLFF
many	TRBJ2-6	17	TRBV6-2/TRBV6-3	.	TGTGCCAGCAGTTACTCGGCCGGGACTGCTGGGGCCAACGTCCTGACTTTC	CASSYSAGTAGANVLTF
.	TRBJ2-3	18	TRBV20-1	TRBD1	TGCAGTGCTAGAGATTGGGGCATCGACAGGGGGGGCACAGATACGCAGTATTTT	CSARDWGIDRGGTDTQYF
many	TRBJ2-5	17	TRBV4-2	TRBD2	TGTGCCAGCAGCCAGGCATGGGCTAGCGGGGGGGAAGAGACCCAGTACTTC	CASSQAWASGGEETQYF
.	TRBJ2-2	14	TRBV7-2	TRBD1	TGTGCCAGCAGGAACCTCCAGGGGGCCGGGGAGCTGTTTTTT	CASRNLQGAGELFF
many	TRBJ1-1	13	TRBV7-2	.	TGTGCCAGCAGCTCGCTCAGGAACACTGAAGCTTTCTTT	CASSSLRNTEAFF
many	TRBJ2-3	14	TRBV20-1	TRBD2	TGCAGTGCTAGAGCTAGGGGAGGGCCAGATACGCAGTATTTT	CSARARGGPDTQYF